A selection of T cell receptor beta chains follows, all from one sample in a study of blood T cell repertoires in COVID-19. Profiling relied on immunoSEQ multiplex PCR, and the TCRdb table lists in-frame clones only, not all of them. Here the sample spans fewer than 250,000 clones, around four fifths being singletons. Sequenced: peripheral blood. The source of these receptors is a woman aged 45-60 years with acute or convalescent COVID-19. CDR3s include the opening cysteine and the closing phenylalanine or tryptophan. The D gene is left open where the match is weak. Rows give clone size only sometimes, using once, few, many, or a class for an expanded clone.

>TRBV28|TRBD2|NA|TRBJ2-7
CASSLWLAGEYEQYF
TGTGCCAGCAGTTTATGGCTAGCGGGAGAATACGAGCAGTACTTC
>TRBV3-1/TRBV3-2|NA|NA|TRBJ1-5
CASSPGGNQPQHF
TGTGCCAGCAGCCCAGGGGGCAATCAGCCCCAGCATTTT
>TRBV2|NA|NA|TRBJ2-7
CASRTDAYEQYF
TGTGCCAGCAGAACAGATGCCTACGAGCAGTACTTC
>TRBV24-1|TRBD2|NA|TRBJ2-3
CATSDGREGTQYF
TGTGCCACCAGTGATGGGCGGGAGGGAACGCAGTATTTT
>TRBV28|NA|NA|TRBJ1-2
CASSLLTGGYGYTF
TGTGCCAGCAGTTTGCTGACCGGGGGGTATGGCTACACCTTC
>TRBV2|NA|once|TRBJ1-2
CASSEKEEAYGYTF
TGTGCCAGCAGTGAAAAGGAGGAGGCCTATGGCTACACCTTC
>TRBV10-3|NA|few|TRBJ2-2
CAISDLAGLYTGELFF
TGTGCCATCAGTGATTTGGCGGGACTCTACACCGGGGAGCTGTTTTTT
>TRBV2|NA|NA|TRBJ1-4
CATQQQRKLFF
TGTGCCACTCAACAACAGAGAAAACTGTTTTTT
>TRBV19|NA|NA|TRBJ1-2
CASSTGMYGYTF
TGTGCCAGTAGTACAGGGATGTATGGCTACACCTTC
>TRBV27|NA|NA|TRBJ2-3
CASSLPPGGTDTQYF
TGTGCCAGCAGTTTACCCCCGGGGGGCACAGATACGCAGTATTTT
>TRBV28|TRBD1|few|TRBJ2-1
CASSQGQGAYNEQFF
TGTGCCAGCAGTCAGGGACAGGGGGCTTACAATGAGCAGTTCTTC
>TRBV7-2|TRBD1|NA|TRBJ2-3
CASSPGQGADTQYF
TGTGCCAGCAGCCCAGGACAGGGCGCAGATACGCAGTATTTT
>TRBV28|NA|NA|TRBJ2-7
CASSAPGRSYEQYF
TGTGCCAGCAGTGCCCCCGGTCGTTCCTACGAGCAGTACTTC
>TRBV3-1/TRBV3-2|TRBD1|NA|TRBJ1-2
CASSYDRGLGYTF
TGTGCCAGCAGCTACGACAGGGGGCTTGGCTACACCTTC
>TRBV6-6|NA|once|TRBJ2-5
CASSYEVRETQYF
TGTGCCAGCAGTTACGAGGTACGAGAGACCCAGTACTTC
>TRBV10-3|NA|NA|TRBJ2-1
CAISEIYTPSYNEQFF
TGTGCCATCAGTGAGATTTATACACCATCATACAATGAGCAGTTCTTC
>TRBV5-1|TRBD2|few|TRBJ2-7
CASSPQGLAGGSEQYF
TGCGCCAGCAGCCCGCAAGGACTAGCGGGAGGAAGCGAGCAGTACTTC
>TRBV3-1/TRBV3-2|TRBD2|NA|TRBJ2-5
CASSPGLAGPFFEETQYF
TGTGCCAGCAGCCCGGGACTAGCGGGACCTTTTTTCGAAGAGACCCAGTACTTC
>TRBV9|NA|few|TRBJ2-1
CASSVDHEPSDEQFF
TGTGCCAGCAGCGTAGATCACGAACCTAGTGATGAGCAGTTCTTC
>TRBV4-2|TRBD2|NA|TRBJ2-7
CASSQDLGLAAYEQYF
TGTGCCAGCAGCCAAGATCTGGGGCTAGCGGCCTACGAGCAGTACTTC
>TRBV7-9|TRBD1|NA|TRBJ2-1
CASSLVQGANEQFF
TGTGCCAGCAGCTTAGTGCAGGGGGCCAATGAGCAGTTCTTC
>TRBV24-1|TRBD2|NA|TRBJ2-3
CATSDRSGSPTDTQYF
TGTGCCACCAGTGACCGGAGCGGGAGCCCGACAGATACGCAGTATTTT
>TRBV18|NA|many|TRBJ2-7
CASSPATVSYEQYF
TGTGCCAGCTCACCCGCGACAGTCTCCTACGAGCAGTACTTC
>TRBV6-1|NA|NA|TRBJ2-1
CASSEAGTIYNEQFF
TGTGCCAGCAGTGAAGCAGGCACTATCTACAATGAGCAGTTCTTC
>TRBV5-1|NA|NA|TRBJ1-1
CASSLPAEATEAFF
TGCGCCAGCAGCCTCCCGGCTGAGGCCACTGAAGCTTTCTTT
>TRBV28|NA|NA|TRBJ1-1
CASSFALGAAAFF
TGTGCCAGCAGTTTTGCTCTGGGGGCGGCAGCTTTCTTT
>TRBV3-1/TRBV3-2|TRBD2|NA|TRBJ2-1
CASSPGPSSGRSSYNEQFF
TGTGCCAGCAGCCCAGGGCCCTCTAGCGGGAGGAGCTCCTACAATGAGCAGTTCTTC
>TRBV5-4|NA|NA|TRBJ2-6
CASSPRSGAYSGANVLTF
TGTGCCAGCAGCCCCCGGTCGGGAGCCTACTCTGGGGCCAACGTCCTGACTTTC
>TRBV9|TRBD1|NA|TRBJ2-7
CASSPTQFRTGDSYEQYF
TGTGCCAGCAGTCCAACCCAATTCCGGACAGGGGACTCCTACGAGCAGTACTTC
>TRBV7-3|TRBD2|few|TRBJ2-5
CASSPVGLAGGRETQYF
TGTGCCAGCAGCCCTGTCGGACTAGCGGGAGGGCGAGAGACCCAGTACTTC
>TRBV7-9|TRBD1|NA|TRBJ1-2
CASLTGGAVGGYTF
TGTGCCAGCTTGACAGGGGGCGCGGTGGGTGGCTACACCTTC
>TRBV5-1|TRBD1|NA|TRBJ2-1
CASSLSGQGVNEQFF
TGCGCCAGCAGCTTGTCCGGACAGGGAGTCAATGAGCAGTTCTTC
>TRBV24-1|NA|NA|TRBJ2-1
CATSESSSYNEQFF
TGTGCCACCAGTGAAAGTAGCTCCTACAATGAGCAGTTCTTC
>TRBV10-1|NA|few|TRBJ2-1
CASSESYGGGEQFF
TGCGCCAGCAGTGAGTCTTATGGAGGGGGCGAGCAGTTCTTC
>TRBV29-1|TRBD1|NA|TRBJ1-5
CSAQTGGSNQPQHF
TGCAGCGCGCAGACAGGGGGGAGCAATCAGCCCCAGCATTTT
>TRBV29-1|TRBD1|NA|TRBJ1-1
CSVPGQSNTEAFF
TGCAGCGTTCCGGGACAGTCGAACACTGAAGCTTTCTTT
>TRBV2|TRBD2|NA|TRBJ2-4
CASRAGPGGNIQYF
TGTGCCAGCAGGGCCGGCCCGGGGGGTAACATTCAGTACTTC
>TRBV5-1|TRBD2|NA|TRBJ2-3
CASSFKGLAGGREDTQYF
TGCGCCAGCAGCTTCAAGGGACTAGCGGGAGGAAGAGAAGATACGCAGTATTTT
>TRBV2|TRBD2|NA|TRBJ2-5
CATRRGGTLKETQYF
TGTGCCACCAGACGGGGGGGGACACTCAAGGAGACCCAGTACTTC
>TRBV5-8|NA|NA|TRBJ2-7
CASSFRQVDRGEQYF
TGTGCCAGCAGCTTCAGACAGGTTGATCGGGGCGAGCAGTACTTC
>TRBV6-5|TRBD1|many|TRBJ1-2
CASRQGRHNYGYTF
TGTGCCAGTCGACAGGGCAGACATAACTATGGCTACACCTTC